This T cell receptor (beta chain) comes out of a study of cytomegalovirus exposure and HLA in healthy donors. Study findings and constraints: In a later analysis, at a false discovery rate of 0.05, 15,000 to 20,000 TCR beta sequences were associated with HLA alleles. The classifier reportedly diagnosed cytomegalovirus status with high sensitivity and specificity.

Primers: 60 Vbeta forward and 13 Jbeta reverse. Some clones are missing from TCRdb's copy, which holds only in-frame ones; the method was immunoSEQ multiplex PCR. The table lists 95,000 to 150,000 clones, 60% to 80% of them singletons. Remarks on this clone: The antigen remains undetermined.

Sequenced material: PBMCs. This sequence originates from a young man in good health and CMV-seronegative.

CDR3 nucleotides: TGTGCCAGCAGCCCACTGGCCCAGGGGAATGAAAAACTGTTTTTT. Translation: CASSPLAQGNEKLFF. The chain uses TRBV7-2 and TRBJ1-4, with D possibly matching TRBD1 (6 bases). V was shortened by 5 bases and J by 5 bases, with 15 bases between the two germline ends. This CDR3 spans 15 amino acids. Germline CDR1 is SGHTA and CDR2 is FQGNSA.